Each of the 21 T cell receptor beta chains below was sequenced from the same sample in a study of breast tumors, draining lymph nodes, adjacent tissues. The lymph nodes were axillary draining lymph nodes from breast cancer patients. TCRdb passed the multiplex PCR reads through MiXCR, listing each CDR3 protein once. This repertoire shows fewer than 200,000 distinct CDR3 sequences, about 30% found once; its top ten account for 3.5% to 4.5%. The specimen was axillary lymph node tissue. The receptors derive from a female donor with breast cancer. Some clones in this sample may be carry-over from other donors' samples.

The gene calls are TRBV27 and TRBJ2-7, with D unclear. The CDR3 has 12 amino acids. The germline V and J ends were trimmed by 0 bases and 6 bases, with 6 bases remaining between them. Germline V gives CDR1 MNHEY, CDR2 SMNVEV (reference sequence). The CDR3 DNA reads TGTGCCAGCAGTTTATCGGGTCTCGAGCAGTACTTC. This encodes CASSLSGLEQYF.

This clonotype was seen many times. The chain is built from TRBV7-8 and TRBJ1-5; D gene unclear. The CDR3 contains 15 residues. Germline assignment: CDR1 SGHVS and CDR2 FQNEAQ. V was clipped by 1 base and J by 4 bases, with 11 bases between them. The CDR3 region has the DNA TGTGCCAGCAGCTTAGGGACGTTAAGTAATCAGCCCCAGCATTTT. It encodes CASSLGTLSNQPQHF.

This clonotype was recorded at least ten times. The rearrangement uses TRBV7-3 and TRBJ2-2; D call uncertain. The V gene's germline CDR1 is SGHTA and CDR2 FQGTGA. Trimming took off 1 base at V and 3 bases at J, with 6 bases between the two ends. The CDR3 loop spans 14 amino acids. CDR3 sequence: CASSLIGDTGELFF. CDR3 DNA sequence: TGTGCCAGCAGCTTAATTGGGGACACCGGGGAGCTGTTTTTT.

This clonotype appeared many times. The V and J genes are TRBV24-1 and TRBJ2-3; TRBD1 aligns across 7 bases. CDR3 length equals 16 residues. Trimming cost V 1 base and J 3 bases; bases outside gene matches: 6. Germline loops: CDR1 KGHDR, CDR2 SFDVKD. The CDR3 sequence is CATSDFRGLGTDTQYF. The CDR3 nucleotides read TGTGCCACCAGTGATTTTAGGGGGCTCGGGACAGATACGCAGTATTTT.

This clonotype was observed many times. As DNA, the CDR3 is TGTGCCAGCAGCCTAACCGACGACTTATATGGCTACACCTTC. It specifies CASSLTDDLYGYTF. This chain links TRBV5-5 with TRBJ1-2; no firm D call. Germline CDR1 SGHKS, CDR2 YYEKEE (reference sequence). CDR3 length equals 14 residues. V gave up 4 bases and J gave up 5 bases, with 15 bases separating them.

Points on this clonotype: Possible read error: a much larger clone is one base away. V gene TRBV11-2 combines with J gene TRBJ2-7, with D possibly called TRBD1 or TRBD2 (5 bases each). Germline lookup yields CDR1 SGHAT and CDR2 FQNNGV. The CDR3 is made up of 13 amino acids. CDR3 bases: TGTGCCAGCAGCTTAGTTCGGGACGTCAAGCAGCACTTC. Residues: CASSLVRDVKQHF.

This clonotype was seen at least ten times. The V and J genes are TRBV12-3 or TRBV12-4 and TRBJ1-2; 9 bases fit TRBD1. CDR3 size: 15 residues. V lost 5 bases and J lost 4; bases outside the gene matches: 8. The CDR3 sequence: CASSQQGARIYGYTF. CDR3 bases: TGTGCCAGCAGTCAACAGGGGGCGCGAATCTATGGCTACACCTTC.

In regard to this clonotype: A much larger clone lies one base from this, so it may be a read error. The chain recombines TRBV12-3 or TRBV12-4 with TRBJ2-2; D gene ambiguous. The CDR3 is 11 amino acids. Trimming shortened V by 11 bases and J by 5 bases, and 9 bases separated the two germline ends. Here the CDR3 DNA reads TGTGCCGGTAAGCTTACCGGGGAGCTGTTTTTT. Encoded protein: CAGKLTGELFF.

This clonotype was found many times. The chain carries TRBV5-6 and TRBJ2-7; 9 bases match TRBD2. The CDR3 has 14 amino acids. With 0 bases clipped from V and 3 bases from J, the junction kept 1 base outside the gene matches. The V gene's germline CDR1 is SGHDT and CDR2 YYEEEE. The CDR3 sequence: CASSLGLAVYEQYF. CDR3 sequence (DNA): TGTGCCAGCAGCTTGGGACTAGCGGTCTACGAGCAGTACTTC.

On this clonotype: One end of the junction fails to match germline, which may point to a read error. The chain has TRBV9 and TRBJ2-7; the D gene is possibly TRBD1 (6 bases). CDR1 and CDR2 from the germline V gene are SGDLS and YYNGEE. CDR3 length equals 14 residues. In DNA, the CDR3 is TGTACCAGCAGCGGCCAGGGACAATCCTACGAGCAGTACTTC. Protein product: CTSSGQGQSYEQYF.

This clonotype was observed many times. This chain links TRBV9 with TRBJ1-3, with no clear D. V gave up 0 bases and J gave up 3 bases, with 7 bases separating them. Germline V gene data show CDR1 as SGDLS and CDR2 as YYNGEE. This CDR3 is built from 14 residues. The CDR3 reads CASSVETGGNTIYF. The CDR3 nucleotides are TGTGCCAGCAGCGTAGAAACGGGTGGAAACACCATATATTTT. The variable domain in full, with the rest retrieved from reference TRBV9 and TRBJ1-3, is DSGVTQTPKHLITATGQRVTLRCSPRSGDLSVYWYQQSLDQGLQFLIQYYNGEERAKGNILERFSAQQFPDLHSELNLSSLELGDSALYFCASSVETGGNTIYFGEGSWLTVV.

This clonotype was counted ten times or more. The genes are TRBV20-1 and TRBJ2-1; 11 nucleotides align to TRBD2. Germline CDR1 DFQATT, CDR2 SNEGSKA (reference sequence). The trim removed 0 bases at V and 9 bases at J, leaving 7 bases unmatched. CDR3 length equals 15 residues. CDR3 coding DNA: TGCAGTGCTAGAGATCATACTAGCGGGGGTCCTGAGCAGTTCTTC. Its translation: CSARDHTSGGPEQFF.

This clonotype was detected many times. The V gene is TRBV6-2 or TRBV6-3, the J gene TRBJ1-5; weak D call: TRBD1 (5 bases). Between the trimmed V and J ends, which lost 5 bases and 11 bases, there was a span of 13 bases. CDR1 and CDR2 (germline): MNHEY, SVGEGT. The CDR3 is 12 amino acids. This CDR3 reads CASSPGGWSQHF. The CDR3 DNA reads TGTGCCAGCAGTCCCGGGGGGTGGTCCCAGCATTTT.

This clonotype came up many times. V and J are TRBV12-3 or TRBV12-4 and TRBJ1-2; TRBD1 agrees at 8 bases. V trimming: 3 bases; J trimming: 7 bases; junction bases outside the gene matches: 7. CDR3 length equals 14 residues. The CDR3 spells CASSFTDRDTGYTF. The CDR3 nucleotides are TGTGCCAGCAGTTTTACGGACAGGGACACTGGCTACACCTTC.

At least ten counts were recorded for this clonotype. V gene TRBV9 combines with J gene TRBJ1-2, with 10 bases matching TRBD1. With V trimmed by 4 bases and J by 2 bases, 11 bases remained unmatched. Germline V gives CDR1 SGDLS, CDR2 YYNGEE. This CDR3 contains 17 residues. CDR3: CASSITDRGPTNYGYTF. DNA for the CDR3: TGTGCCAGCAGCATAACCGACAGGGGGCCCACAAACTATGGCTACACCTTC.

With regard to this clonotype: Since the CDR3 does not end with the conserved phenylalanine or tryptophan, this likely comes from a read error. This chain uses TRBV2 with TRBJ2-7, with a tentative D call TRBD2 (7 bases). CDR1 and CDR2 from the germline V gene are SNHLY and FYNNEI. Trimming stripped 4 bases from V and 3 bases from J, with 22 bases between. The CDR3 totals 17 residues. Here the CDR3 DNA reads TGTGCCAGCAGTGTATCCAGGACCAGCGGGACAAACTACGAGCAGTACCTC. Translated, it gives CASSVSRTSGTNYEQYL.

This clonotype was detected many times. This chain connects TRBV12-3 or TRBV12-4 to TRBJ2-2, with TRBD1 matching over 7 bases. The V and J ends lost 3 bases and 6 bases, in that order; junction bases with no gene match: 7. CDR3 length: 15 residues. CDR3 loop: CASSFREGAAGELFF. CDR3 DNA: TGTGCCAGCAGTTTTAGAGAGGGGGCGGCCGGGGAGCTGTTTTTT.

This clonotype was counted only a few times. The chain combines TRBV12-5 with TRBJ2-5; the D call may be TRBD1 or TRBD2 (6 bases each). There are 12 residues in the CDR3. Looked up from germline, CDR1 is LGHNT and CDR2 is FRNRAP. Trimming took 3 bases from V and 7 from J, leaving 9 bases between them. The CDR3 spells CASGFGGGTQYF. The CDR3 DNA is TGTGCTAGTGGTTTCGGAGGGGGGACCCAGTACTTC.

This chain connects TRBV7-3 to TRBJ2-1; TRBD2 might be the D (7 bases). CDR1 is SGHTA and CDR2 is FQGTGA in the germline V gene. V was cut by 1 base and J by 12 bases, with 22 bases left in between. The CDR3 covers 16 residues. The CDR3 DNA reads as TGTGCCAGCAGCTTAATTGGGGGGGGCGCCACAGATACGCAGTTCTTC. It is translated as CASSLIGGGATDTQFF. The full variable domain, completed using reference TRBV7-3 and TRBJ2-1, is GAGVSQTPSNKVTEKGKYVELRCDPISGHTALYWYRQSLGQGPEFLIYFQGTGAADDSGLPNDRFFAVRPEGSVSTLKIQRTERGDSAVYLCASSLIGGGATDTQFFGPGTRLTVL.

This clonotype occurred many times. The CDR3 DNA reads TGTGCCAGCCGAAGGGACGGCACAGATACGCAGTATTTT. As protein: CASRRDGTDTQYF. The rearrangement links TRBV5-4 to TRBJ2-3; D may match TRBD1 or TRBD2 (5 bases each). CDR1 SGHNT and CDR2 YYREEE come from the germline V gene (reference sequence). There are 13 residues in the CDR3. V lost 7 bases and J 1 base, leaving 10 bases between the germline ends.

Ten or more counts support this clonotype. The V call is TRBV20-1, the J call TRBJ2-1; TRBD2 matches 8 bases. Per germline, CDR1 DFQATT and CDR2 SNEGSKA (reference sequence). V trimming: 1 base; J trimming: 3 bases; junction bases outside the gene matches: 8. CDR3 length: 16 amino acids. CDR3 protein: CSARGGAGEHYNEQFF. Here the CDR3 DNA reads TGCAGTGCTAGAGGGGGAGCGGGGGAACACTACAATGAGCAGTTCTTC.